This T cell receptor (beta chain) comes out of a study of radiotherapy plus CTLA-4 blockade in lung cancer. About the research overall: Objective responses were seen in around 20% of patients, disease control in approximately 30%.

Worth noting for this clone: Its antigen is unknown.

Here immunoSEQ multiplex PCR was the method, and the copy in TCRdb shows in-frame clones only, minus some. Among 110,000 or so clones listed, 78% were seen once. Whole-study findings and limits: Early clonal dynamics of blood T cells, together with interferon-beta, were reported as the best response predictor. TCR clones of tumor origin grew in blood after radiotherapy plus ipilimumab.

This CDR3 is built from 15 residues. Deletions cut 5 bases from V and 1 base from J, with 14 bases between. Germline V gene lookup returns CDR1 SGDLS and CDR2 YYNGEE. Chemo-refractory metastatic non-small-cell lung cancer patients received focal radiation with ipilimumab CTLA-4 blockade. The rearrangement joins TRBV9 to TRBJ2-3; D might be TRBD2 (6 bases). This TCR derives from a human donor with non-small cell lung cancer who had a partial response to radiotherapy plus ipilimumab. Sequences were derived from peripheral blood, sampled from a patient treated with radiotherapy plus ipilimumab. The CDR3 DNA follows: TGTGCCAGCAGTGGACTCGGCGGGGGCACAGATACGCAGTATTTT. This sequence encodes CASSGLGGGTDTQYF. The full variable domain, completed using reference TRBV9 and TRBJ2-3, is DSGVTQTPKHLITATGQRVTLRCSPRSGDLSVYWYQQSLDQGLQFLIQYYNGEERAKGNILERFSAQQFPDLHSELNLSSLELGDSALYFCASSGLGGGTDTQYFGPGTRLTVL.